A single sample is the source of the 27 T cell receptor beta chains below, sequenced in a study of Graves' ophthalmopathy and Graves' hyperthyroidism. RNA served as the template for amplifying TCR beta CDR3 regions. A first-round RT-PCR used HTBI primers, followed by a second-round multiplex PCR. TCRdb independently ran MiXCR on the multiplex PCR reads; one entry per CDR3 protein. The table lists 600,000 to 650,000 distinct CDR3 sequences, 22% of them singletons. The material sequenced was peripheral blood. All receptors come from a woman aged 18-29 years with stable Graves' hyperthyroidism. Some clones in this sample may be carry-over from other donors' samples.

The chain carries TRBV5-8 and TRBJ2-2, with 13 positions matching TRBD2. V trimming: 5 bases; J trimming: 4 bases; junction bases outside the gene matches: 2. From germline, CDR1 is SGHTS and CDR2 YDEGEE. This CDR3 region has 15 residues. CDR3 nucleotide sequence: TGTGCCAGCAGTCGACTAGCGGGGGGCACCGGGGAGCTGTTTTTT. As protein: CASSRLAGGTGELFF. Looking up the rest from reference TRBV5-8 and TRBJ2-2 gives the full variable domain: EAGVTQSPTHLIKTRGQQATLRCSPISGHTSVYWYQQALGLGLQFLLWYDEGEERNRGNFPPRFSGRQFPNYSSELNVNALELEDSALYLCASSRLAGGTGELFFGEGSRLTVL.

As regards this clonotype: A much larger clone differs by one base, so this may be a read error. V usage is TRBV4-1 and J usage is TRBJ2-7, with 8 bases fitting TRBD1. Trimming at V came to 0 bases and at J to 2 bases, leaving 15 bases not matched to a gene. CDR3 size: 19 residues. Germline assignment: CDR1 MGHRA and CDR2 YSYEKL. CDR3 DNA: TGCGCCAGCAGCCAAGAGCGTCGACAGGGGAGTTTAAGGACCTACGAGCAGTACTTC. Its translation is CASSQERRQGSLRTYEQYF.

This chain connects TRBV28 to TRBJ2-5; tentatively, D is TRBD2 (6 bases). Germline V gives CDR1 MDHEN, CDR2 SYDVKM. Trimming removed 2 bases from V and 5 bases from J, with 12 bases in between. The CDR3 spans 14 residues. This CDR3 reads CASSLGGEWETQYF. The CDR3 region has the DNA TGTGCCAGCAGTTTAGGCGGGGAGTGGGAGACCCAGTACTTC.

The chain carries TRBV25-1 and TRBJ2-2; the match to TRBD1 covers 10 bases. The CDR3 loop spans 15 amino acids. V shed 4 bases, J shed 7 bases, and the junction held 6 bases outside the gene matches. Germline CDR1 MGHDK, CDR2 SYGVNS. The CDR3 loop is CASSARQGAGGELFF. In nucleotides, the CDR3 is TGTGCCAGCAGTGCGAGACAGGGGGCGGGCGGGGAGCTGTTTTTT.

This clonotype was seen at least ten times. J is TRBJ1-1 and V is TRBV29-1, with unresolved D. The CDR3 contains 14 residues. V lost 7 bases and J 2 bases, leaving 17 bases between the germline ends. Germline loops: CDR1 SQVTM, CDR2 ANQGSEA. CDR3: CSAGSSPGNTEAFF. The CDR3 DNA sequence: TGCAGCGCGGGGAGTTCCCCTGGAAACACTGAAGCTTTCTTT.

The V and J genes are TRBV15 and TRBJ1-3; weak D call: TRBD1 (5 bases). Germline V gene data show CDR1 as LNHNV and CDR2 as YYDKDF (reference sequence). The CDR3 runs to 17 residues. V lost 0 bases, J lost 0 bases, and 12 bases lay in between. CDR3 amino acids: CATSRDRRTRSGNTIYF. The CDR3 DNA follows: TGTGCCACCAGCAGAGATAGGAGGACACGCTCTGGAAACACCATATATTTT.

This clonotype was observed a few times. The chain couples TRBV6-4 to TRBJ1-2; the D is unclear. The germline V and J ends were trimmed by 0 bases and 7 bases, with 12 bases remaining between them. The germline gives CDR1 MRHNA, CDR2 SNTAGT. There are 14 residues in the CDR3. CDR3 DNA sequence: TGTGCCAGCAGTGACTCGTGGGAAGGATCTGGCTACACCTTC. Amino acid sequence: CASSDSWEGSGYTF.

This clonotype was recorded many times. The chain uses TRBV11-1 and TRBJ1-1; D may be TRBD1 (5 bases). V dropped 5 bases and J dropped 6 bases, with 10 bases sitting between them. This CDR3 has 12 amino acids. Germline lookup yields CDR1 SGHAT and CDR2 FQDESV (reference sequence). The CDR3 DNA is TGTGCCAGCAGCCCCGGGACCGCTGAAGCTTTCTTT. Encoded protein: CASSPGTAEAFF.

The DNA for the CDR3 is TGTGCCAGCAGTCAGGGAGGGGTCTATGGCTACACCTTC. It codes for CASSQGGVYGYTF. The V gene is TRBV6-1, the J gene TRBJ1-2; perhaps TRBD1 as D (5 bases). The V end was cut by 5 bases, the J end by 4 bases, with 11 bases between. CDR3 length: 13 residues. The germline V gene has CDR1 MNHNS and CDR2 SASEGT.

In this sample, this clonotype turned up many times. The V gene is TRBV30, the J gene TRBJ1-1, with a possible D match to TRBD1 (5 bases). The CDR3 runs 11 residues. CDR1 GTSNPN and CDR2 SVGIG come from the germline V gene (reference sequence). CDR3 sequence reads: CEGTVNTEAFF. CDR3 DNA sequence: TGTGAGGGGACGGTGAACACTGAAGCTTTCTTT.

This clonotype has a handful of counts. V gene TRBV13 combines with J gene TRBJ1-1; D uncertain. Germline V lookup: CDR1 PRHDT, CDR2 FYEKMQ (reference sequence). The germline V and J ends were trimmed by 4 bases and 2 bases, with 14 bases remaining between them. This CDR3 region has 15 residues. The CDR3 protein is CASSSDGGLNTEAFF. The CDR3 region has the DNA TGTGCCAGCAGCTCCGACGGAGGGTTAAACACTGAAGCTTTCTTT. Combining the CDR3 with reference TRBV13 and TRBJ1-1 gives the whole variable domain AAGVIQSPRHLIKEKRETATLKCYPIPRHDTVYWYQQGPGQDPQFLISFYEKMQSDKGSIPDRFSAQQFSDYHSELNMSSLELGDSALYFCASSSDGGLNTEAFFGQGTRLTVV.

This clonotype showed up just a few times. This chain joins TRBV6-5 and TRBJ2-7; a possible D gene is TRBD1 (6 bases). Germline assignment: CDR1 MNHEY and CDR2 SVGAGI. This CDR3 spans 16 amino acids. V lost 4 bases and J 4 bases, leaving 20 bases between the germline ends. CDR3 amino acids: CASSSVRDKPFYEQYF. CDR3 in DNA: TGTGCCAGCAGTTCTGTCCGGGACAAACCATTTTACGAGCAGTACTTC.

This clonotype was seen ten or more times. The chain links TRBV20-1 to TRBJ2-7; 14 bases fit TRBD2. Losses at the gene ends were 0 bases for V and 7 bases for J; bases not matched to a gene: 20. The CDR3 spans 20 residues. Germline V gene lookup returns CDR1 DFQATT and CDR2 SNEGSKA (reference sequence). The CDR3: CSARDLRKTSGRAWGEEQYF. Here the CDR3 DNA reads TGCAGTGCTAGAGATCTCAGGAAGACTAGCGGGAGGGCCTGGGGGGAGGAGCAGTACTTC.

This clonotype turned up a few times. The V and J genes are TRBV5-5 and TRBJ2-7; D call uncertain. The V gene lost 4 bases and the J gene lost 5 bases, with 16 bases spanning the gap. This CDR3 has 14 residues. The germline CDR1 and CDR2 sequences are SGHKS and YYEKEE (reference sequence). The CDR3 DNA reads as TGTGCCAGCAGCCACGGCGATCGGTTGGACGAGCAGTACTTC. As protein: CASSHGDRLDEQYF. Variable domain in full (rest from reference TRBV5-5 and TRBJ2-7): DAGVTQSPTHLIKTRGQQVTLRCSPISGHKSVSWYQQVLGQGPQFIFQYYEKEERGRGNFPDRFSARQFPNYSSELNVNALLLGDSALYLCASSHGDRLDEQYFGPGTRLTVT.

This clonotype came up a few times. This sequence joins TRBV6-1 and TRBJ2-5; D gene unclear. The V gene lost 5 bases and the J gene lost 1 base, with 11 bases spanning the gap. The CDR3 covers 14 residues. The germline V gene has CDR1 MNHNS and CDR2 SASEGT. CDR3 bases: TGTGCCAGCAGTCCGATGACTCCCCAAGAGACCCAGTACTTC. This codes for CASSPMTPQETQYF.

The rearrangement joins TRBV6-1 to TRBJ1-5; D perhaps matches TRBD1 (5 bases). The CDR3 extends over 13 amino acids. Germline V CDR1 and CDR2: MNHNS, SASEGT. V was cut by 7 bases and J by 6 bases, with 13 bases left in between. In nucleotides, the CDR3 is TGTGCCAGCAAAGGGGAATGGGGTCAGCCCCAGCATTTT. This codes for CASKGEWGQPQHF.

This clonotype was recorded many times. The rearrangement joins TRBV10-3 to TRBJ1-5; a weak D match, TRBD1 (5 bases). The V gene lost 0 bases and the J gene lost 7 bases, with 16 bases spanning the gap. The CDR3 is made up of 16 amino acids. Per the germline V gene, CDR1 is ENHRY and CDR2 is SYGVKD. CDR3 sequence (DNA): TGTGCCATCAGTGAGTCGGATGGAGGGGCAAGGCAGCCCCAGCATTTT. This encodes CAISESDGGARQPQHF.

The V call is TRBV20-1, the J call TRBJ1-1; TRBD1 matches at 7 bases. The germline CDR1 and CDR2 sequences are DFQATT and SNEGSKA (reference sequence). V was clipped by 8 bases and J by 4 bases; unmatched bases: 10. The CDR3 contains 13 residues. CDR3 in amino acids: CSSTGTEATEAFF. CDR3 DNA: TGCAGTTCGACAGGGACGGAGGCCACTGAAGCTTTCTTT.

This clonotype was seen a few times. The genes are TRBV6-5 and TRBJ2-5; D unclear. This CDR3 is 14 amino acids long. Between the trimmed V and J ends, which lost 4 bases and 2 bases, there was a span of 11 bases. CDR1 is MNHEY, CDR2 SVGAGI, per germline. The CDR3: CASSSPNLQETQYF. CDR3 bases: TGTGCCAGCAGTTCCCCGAATCTTCAAGAGACCCAGTACTTC.

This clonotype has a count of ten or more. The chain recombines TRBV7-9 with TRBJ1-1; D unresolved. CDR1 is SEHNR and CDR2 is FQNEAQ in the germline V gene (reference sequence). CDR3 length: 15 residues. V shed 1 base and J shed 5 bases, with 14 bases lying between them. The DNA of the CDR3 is TGTGCCAGCAGCTTAGAAGGTAGGATGCGGACTGAAGCTTTCTTT. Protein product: CASSLEGRMRTEAFF.

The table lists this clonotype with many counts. DNA of the CDR3: TGTGCCAGCAGCTTATCGGGACTTATAAAAAACATTCAGTACTTC. This encodes CASSLSGLIKNIQYF. The rearrangement uses TRBV11-2 and TRBJ2-4, with D tentatively TRBD2 (6 bases). The V end was cut by 2 bases, the J end by 4 bases, with 12 bases between. CDR3 length equals 15 residues. In germline, CDR1 is SGHAT, CDR2 FQNNGV.

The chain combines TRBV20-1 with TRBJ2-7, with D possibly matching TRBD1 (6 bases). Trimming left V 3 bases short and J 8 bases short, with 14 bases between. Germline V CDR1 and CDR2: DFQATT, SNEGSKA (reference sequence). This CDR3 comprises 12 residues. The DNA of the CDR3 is TGCAGTGCTAGTGATCAGGGGTTCCAGCAGTACTTC. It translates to CSASDQGFQQYF.

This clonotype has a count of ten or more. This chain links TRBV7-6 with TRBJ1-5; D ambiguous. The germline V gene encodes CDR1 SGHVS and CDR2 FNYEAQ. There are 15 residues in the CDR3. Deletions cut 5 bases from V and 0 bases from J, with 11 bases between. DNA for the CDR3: TGTGCCAGCAGCGACGCACCTTATAGCAATCAGCCCCAGCATTTT. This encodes CASSDAPYSNQPQHF.

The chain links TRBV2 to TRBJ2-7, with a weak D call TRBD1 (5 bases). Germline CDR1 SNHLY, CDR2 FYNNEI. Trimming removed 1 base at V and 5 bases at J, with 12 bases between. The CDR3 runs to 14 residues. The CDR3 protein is CASSEEEGADEQYF. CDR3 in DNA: TGTGCCAGCAGTGAAGAGGAAGGGGCCGACGAGCAGTACTTC. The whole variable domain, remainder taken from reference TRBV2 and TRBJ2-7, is EPEVTQTPSHQVTQMGQEVILRCVPISNHLYFYWYRQILGQKVEFLVSFYNNEISEKSEIFDDQFSVERPDGSNFTLKIRSTKLEDSAMYFCASSEEEGADEQYFGPGTRLTVT.

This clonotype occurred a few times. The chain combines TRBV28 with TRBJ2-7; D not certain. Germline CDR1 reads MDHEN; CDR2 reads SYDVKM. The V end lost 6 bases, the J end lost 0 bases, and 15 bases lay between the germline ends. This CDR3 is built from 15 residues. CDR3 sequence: CASRPQVVFSYEQYF. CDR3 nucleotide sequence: TGTGCCAGCAGACCTCAAGTGGTGTTCTCCTACGAGCAGTACTTC.

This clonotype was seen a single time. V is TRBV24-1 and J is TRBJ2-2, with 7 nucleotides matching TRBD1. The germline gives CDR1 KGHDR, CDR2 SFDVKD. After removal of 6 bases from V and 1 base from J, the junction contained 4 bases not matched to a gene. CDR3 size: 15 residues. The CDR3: CATSYRTGNTGELFF. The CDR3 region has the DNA TGTGCCACCAGTTATAGGACAGGGAACACCGGGGAGCTGTTTTTT.

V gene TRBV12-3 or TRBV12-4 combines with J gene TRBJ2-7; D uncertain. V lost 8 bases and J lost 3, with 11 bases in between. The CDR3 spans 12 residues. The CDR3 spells CASGFSGYEQYF. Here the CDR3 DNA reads TGTGCCAGCGGATTTTCGGGCTACGAGCAGTACTTC.